The 31 T cell receptor beta chains in this list originate from one sample, sequenced in a study of T cells after posttransplantation cyclophosphamide. The method was immunoSEQ multiplex PCR; TCRdb's version includes in-frame clones alone and lacks a portion of them. Of roughly 23,000 clones in the sample, around 97% were seen once. Cells defined as naive were viable CD3+CD4+ or CD3+CD8+ and CCR7+CD45RA+CD45RO-CD95-CD27+CD28+. What was sequenced was naive CD4+ T cells sorted from PBMCs. The source of these receptors is a man in his fifties in good health, CMV-negative, and a related stem cell transplant donor.

The rearrangement uses TRBV19 and TRBJ1-1; D gene uncertain. Germline CDR1 reads LNHDA; CDR2 reads SQIVND (reference sequence). V was pared by 7 bases and J by 5 bases, with 11 bases between. The CDR3 is 12 residues long. The CDR3 DNA reads TGTGCCAGTACCGGGGTCGGGACTGAAGCTTTCTTT. Translation gives CASTGVGTEAFF.

This sequence joins TRBV2 and TRBJ2-3; 7 bases are shared with TRBD1. Trimming cost V 10 bases and J 3 bases; bases outside gene matches: 7. The CDR3 contains 13 residues. Looked up from germline, CDR1 is SNHLY and CDR2 is FYNNEI. CDR3 loop: CAISGGITDTQYF. The CDR3 bases are TGTGCCATTTCAGGGGGTATAACAGATACGCAGTATTTT.

The V gene is TRBV9, the J gene TRBJ2-5; 8 bases line up with TRBD1. With V trimmed by 3 bases and J by 7 bases, 8 bases remained unmatched. The CDR3 has 14 residues. Germline V gene lookup returns CDR1 SGDLS and CDR2 YYNGEE. CDR3 protein: CASSAPGGAGTQYF. In DNA, the CDR3 is TGTGCCAGCAGCGCGCCAGGGGGCGCGGGGACCCAGTACTTC. The whole variable domain, filled in from reference TRBV9 and TRBJ2-5, reads DSGVTQTPKHLITATGQRVTLRCSPRSGDLSVYWYQQSLDQGLQFLIQYYNGEERAKGNILERFSAQQFPDLHSELNLSSLELGDSALYFCASSAPGGAGTQYFGPGTRLLVL.

The chain joins TRBV9 to TRBJ2-1; 8 positions match TRBD2. The trim removed 0 bases at V and 14 bases at J, leaving 7 bases unmatched. The CDR3 covers 13 residues. CDR1 and CDR2 from the germline V gene are SGDLS and YYNGEE. The CDR3 sequence is CASSVERGSGKFF. CDR3 sequence (DNA): TGTGCCAGCAGCGTAGAGAGAGGTAGCGGGAAGTTCTTC.

The chain employs TRBV5-8 and TRBJ2-7, with 11 nucleotides matching TRBD2. Germline V gene lookup returns CDR1 SGHTS and CDR2 YDEGEE. Trimming took 4 bases from V and 4 from J; bases not matched to a gene: 10. The CDR3 covers 16 residues. DNA for the CDR3: TGTGCCAGCAGCCCGGGACTAGCGGACCAGATTTACGAGCAGTACTTC. It specifies CASSPGLADQIYEQYF. The variable domain in full, with the rest retrieved from reference TRBV5-8 and TRBJ2-7, is EAGVTQSPTHLIKTRGQQATLRCSPISGHTSVYWYQQALGLGLQFLLWYDEGEERNRGNFPPRFSGRQFPNYSSELNVNALELEDSALYLCASSPGLADQIYEQYFGPGTRLTVT.

This sequence joins TRBV18 and TRBJ2-3; D is possibly TRBD2 (5 bases). V lost 1 base, J lost 7 bases, and 12 bases lay in between. Germline CDR1 reads KGHSH; CDR2 reads LQKENI. The length of the CDR3 is 14 residues. This CDR3 reads CASSPLEAQYTQYF. The DNA of the CDR3 is TGTGCCAGCTCACCACTGGAGGCTCAGTATACGCAGTATTTT.

This chain joins TRBV25-1 and TRBJ2-5; possible D gene TRBD2, 6 bases. The V and J ends lost 7 bases and 1 base respectively, with 13 bases between them. Germline CDR1 is MGHDK and CDR2 is SYGVNS. The CDR3 has 14 amino acids. The CDR3 region has the DNA TGTGCCAGCACCTCGAGGACTACCCAAGAGACCCAGTACTTC. It specifies CASTSRTTQETQYF.

The chain recombines TRBV11-3 with TRBJ1-6; D is undetermined. V gave up 8 bases and J gave up 7 bases, with 9 bases separating them. The CDR3 is 12 amino acids. The germline gives CDR1 SGHNT, CDR2 YENEEA. DNA of the CDR3: TGTGCCAGCCGGTTACAGAATTCACCCCTCCACTTT. It encodes CASRLQNSPLHF. Combining the CDR3 with reference TRBV11-3 and TRBJ1-6 gives the whole variable domain EAGVVQSPRYKIIEKKQPVAFWCNPISGHNTLYWYLQNLGQGPELLIRYENEEAVDDSQLPKDRFSAERLKGVDSTLKIQPAELGDSAVYLCASRLQNSPLHFGNGTRLTVT.

The V and J genes are TRBV10-1 and TRBJ2-3; D gene unclear. V was pared by 0 bases and J by 2 bases, with 6 bases between. The germline V gene encodes CDR1 WNHNN and CDR2 SYGVQD (reference sequence). This CDR3 contains 14 residues. CDR3 nucleotides: TGCGCCAGCAGTGAGTCGTCCCTCACAGATACGCAGTATTTT. This sequence encodes CASSESSLTDTQYF.

The chain uses TRBV6-5 and TRBJ1-5, with 10 bases that match TRBD1. The germline V gene encodes CDR1 MNHEY and CDR2 SVGAGI. J was trimmed by 2 bases and V by 5 bases; bases with no gene match: 0. The CDR3 loop spans 14 amino acids. The CDR3 is CASSGTGGNQPQHF. The CDR3 nucleotides read TGTGCCAGCAGTGGGACAGGGGGCAATCAGCCCCAGCATTTT.

The rearrangement uses TRBV7-6 and TRBJ2-3; the match to TRBD2 covers 7 bases. The CDR3 length is 17 residues. The ends lost 5 bases at V and 2 bases at J; junction bases unmatched: 13. Germline CDR1 and CDR2: SGHVS and FNYEAQ. CDR3 sequence reads: CASSLARASGYTDTQYF. CDR3 sequence (DNA): TGTGCCAGCAGCCTCGCTCGGGCTAGCGGATACACAGATACGCAGTATTTT.

The chain uses TRBV5-1 and TRBJ2-7; D is perhaps TRBD2 (6 bases). The CDR3 spans 15 residues. V was trimmed by 0 bases and J by 2 bases, leaving 12 bases between them. In germline, CDR1 is SGHRS, CDR2 YFSETQ. CDR3 nucleotide sequence: TGCGCCAGCAGCTTGGCCGGGGGTACGGCCTACGAGCAGTACTTC. Translation: CASSLAGGTAYEQYF. Drawing the rest from reference TRBV5-1 and TRBJ2-7, the complete variable domain is KAGVTQTPRYLIKTRGQQVTLSCSPISGHRSVSWYQQTPGQGLQFLFEYFSETQRNKGNFPGRFSGRQFSNSRSEMNVSTLELGDSALYLCASSLAGGTAYEQYFGPGTRLTVT.

The V call is TRBV7-3, the J call TRBJ1-2; possible D gene TRBD1, 6 bases. Germline CDR1 and CDR2: SGHTA and FQGTGA. V gave up 5 bases and J gave up 4 bases, with 11 bases separating them. This CDR3 spans 13 amino acids. CDR3 loop: CASSPGQIYGYTF. The CDR3 DNA reads as TGTGCCAGCAGCCCTGGACAGATCTATGGCTACACCTTC.

The chain couples TRBV9 to TRBJ1-2; a possible D gene is TRBD1 (5 bases). CDR1 and CDR2 from the germline V gene are SGDLS and YYNGEE. This CDR3 region has 16 residues. The V gene lost 4 bases and the J gene lost 3 bases, with 19 bases spanning the gap. The CDR3 protein is CASSPSPSGVDYGYTF. CDR3 coding DNA: TGTGCCAGCAGCCCTAGCCCCTCGGGGGTCGACTATGGCTACACCTTC.

The CDR3 protein is CASSRRGTGQETQYF. Here the CDR3 DNA reads TGTGCCAGCTCACGGAGGGGGACAGGCCAAGAGACCCAGTACTTC. The chain carries TRBV18 and TRBJ2-5; 8 nucleotides align to TRBD1. The J segment lost 1 base and the V segment lost 4 bases, leaving 5 bases of the junction unmatched. The CDR3 totals 15 residues. The germline gives CDR1 KGHSH, CDR2 LQKENI. The variable domain in full, completed from reference TRBV18 and TRBJ2-5, reads NAGVMQNPRHLVRRRGQEARLRCSPMKGHSHVYWYRQLPEEGLKFMVYLQKENIIDESGMPKERFSAEFPKEGPSILRIQQVVRGDSAAYFCASSRRGTGQETQYFGPGTRLLVL.

The V gene is TRBV7-2, the J gene TRBJ1-2; D gene uncertain. The CDR3 contains 13 residues. Trimming removed 2 bases from V and 7 bases from J, with 11 bases in between. Germline assignment: CDR1 SGHTA and CDR2 FQGNSA. For the CDR3, the DNA is TGTGCCAGCAGCTTAAACGGGCGGGGTGGCTACACCTTC. This translates into CASSLNGRGGYTF.

This chain uses TRBV18 with TRBJ1-2; the match to TRBD1 covers 8 bases. V lost 3 bases and J lost 4; bases outside the gene matches: 4. Looked up from germline, CDR1 is KGHSH and CDR2 is LQKENI. The CDR3 extends over 14 amino acids. CDR3 coding DNA: TGTGCCAGCTCACCGGGACAGGACCTCTATGGCTACACCTTC. Amino acid sequence: CASSPGQDLYGYTF.

J is TRBJ2-6 and V is TRBV5-4; no reliable D call. Germline V gene data show CDR1 as SGHNT and CDR2 as YYREEE (reference sequence). This CDR3 comprises 16 residues. V lost 1 base and J lost 4, with 12 bases in between. In nucleotides, the CDR3 is TGTGCCAGCAGCTTGCCCAGTGCCAGGGGGGCCAACGTCCTGACTTTC. It yields the protein CASSLPSARGANVLTF.

V usage is TRBV19 and J usage is TRBJ1-1; no clear D. V was shortened by 3 bases and J by 1 base, with 9 bases between the two germline ends. CDR3 length: 14 residues. Germline loops: CDR1 LNHDA, CDR2 SQIVND (reference sequence). CDR3 coding DNA: TGTGCCAGTAGTATCTACGTTGGGAACACTGAAGCTTTCTTT. Translating it yields CASSIYVGNTEAFF.

The CDR3 DNA sequence: TGTGCCAGCAGTGAATGGGCAGCTAAAATGAACACTGAAGCTTTCTTT. Amino acids: CASSEWAAKMNTEAFF. The chain carries TRBV25-1 and TRBJ1-1; D is uncertain. CDR3 length equals 16 residues. CDR1 MGHDK and CDR2 SYGVNS come from the germline V gene. The ends were cut back, 1 base at V and 0 bases at J, with 12 bases in the middle.

This sequence joins TRBV5-1 and TRBJ2-7, with a weak D call TRBD2 (6 bases). Germline lookup yields CDR1 SGHRS and CDR2 YFSETQ. V gave up 2 bases and J gave up 2 bases, with 14 bases separating them. There are 15 residues in the CDR3. CDR3 coding DNA: TGCGCCAGCAGCTTTCTGGCGGGGCCTACCTACGAGCAGTACTTC. Translation gives CASSFLAGPTYEQYF.

The V gene is TRBV2, the J gene TRBJ2-5, with a weak D call TRBD1 (5 bases). V lost 1 base and J 7 bases, leaving 13 bases between the germline ends. This CDR3 is 14 amino acids long. Germline V gene lookup returns CDR1 SNHLY and CDR2 FYNNEI. CDR3 nucleotide sequence: TGTGCCAGCAGTGAAGGGGGATCAACAGGGACCCAGTACTTC. It specifies CASSEGGSTGTQYF.

The chain recombines TRBV6-5 with TRBJ2-7; D unresolved. Trimming shortened V by 2 bases and J by 0 bases, and 8 bases separated the two germline ends. The germline V gene encodes CDR1 MNHEY and CDR2 SVGAGI. This CDR3 contains 14 residues. The CDR3 coding sequence is TGTGCCAGCAGTTACGGCAGGAACTCCTACGAGCAGTACTTC. It translates to CASSYGRNSYEQYF.

The rearrangement uses TRBV2 and TRBJ2-3; 9 bases map to TRBD2. This CDR3 spans 15 amino acids. With V trimmed by 5 bases and J by 5 bases, 8 bases remained unmatched. Germline V gene lookup returns CDR1 SNHLY and CDR2 FYNNEI. CDR3: CASSSMGLAGDTQYF. The CDR3 DNA sequence: TGTGCCAGCAGTTCAATGGGACTAGCTGGAGATACGCAGTATTTT.

V is TRBV19 and J is TRBJ1-6; D is undetermined. The V and J ends lost 3 bases and 8 bases respectively, with 8 bases between them. The CDR3 sequence is 13 residues long. Germline CDR1 LNHDA, CDR2 SQIVND (reference sequence). For the CDR3, the DNA is TGTGCCAGTAGTATTCTCACGGATTCACCCCTCCACTTT. Encoded protein: CASSILTDSPLHF.

The V and J genes are TRBV7-2 and TRBJ2-2; 9 nucleotides agree with TRBD1. Trimming removed 4 bases from V and 4 bases from J; junction bases left unmatched: 7. Germline V lookup: CDR1 SGHTA, CDR2 FQGNSA. The CDR3 sequence is 16 residues long. The CDR3 region is CASSSYRGRVTGELFF. CDR3 nucleotide sequence: TGTGCCAGCAGCTCTTACAGGGGGCGGGTCACCGGGGAGCTGTTTTTT. The full variable domain, with the rest looked up from reference TRBV7-2 and TRBJ2-2, is GAGVSQSPSNKVTEKGKDVELRCDPISGHTALYWYRQSLGQGLEFLIYFQGNSAPDKSGLPSDRFSAERTGGSVSTLTIQRTQQEDSAVYLCASSSYRGRVTGELFFGEGSRLTVL.

The chain is built from TRBV2 and TRBJ1-2, with D possibly matching TRBD1 (5 bases). This CDR3 has 13 residues. Germline values: CDR1 SNHLY, CDR2 FYNNEI. Trimming took 8 bases from V and 3 from J, leaving 13 bases between them. The CDR3 sequence: CASLPRADYGYTF. Written as DNA, the CDR3 is TGTGCCAGCTTACCCAGGGCGGACTATGGCTACACCTTC.

The chain has TRBV4-3 and TRBJ1-3; TRBD1 agrees at 8 bases. V lost 3 bases, J lost 4 bases, and 5 bases stayed unmatched. Germline loops: CDR1 LGHNA, CDR2 YSLEER. The CDR3 runs 15 residues. The CDR3 sequence: CASSQDRAGGNTIYF. The CDR3 nucleotides read TGCGCCAGCAGCCAGGACAGGGCGGGGGGAAACACCATATATTTT.

The rearrangement joins TRBV18 to TRBJ2-7, with D perhaps matching TRBD2 (6 bases). V was cut by 3 bases and J by 6 bases, with 15 bases left in between. The CDR3 is 14 residues long. From germline, CDR1 is KGHSH and CDR2 LQKENI. CDR3 loop: CASSPFLQEGEQYF. DNA of the CDR3: TGTGCCAGCTCACCTTTTCTACAGGAGGGCGAGCAGTACTTC.

The V gene is TRBV27, the J gene TRBJ1-5; 8 bases are a match to TRBD1. The germline CDR1 and CDR2 sequences are MNHEY and SMNVEV (reference sequence). V trimming: 5 bases; J trimming: 3 bases; junction bases outside the gene matches: 3. This CDR3 has 14 residues. DNA of the CDR3: TGTGCCAGCAGTGGGACAGGACTCAATCAGCCCCAGCATTTT. Translation gives CASSGTGLNQPQHF.

The J gene is TRBJ1-1, the V gene TRBV7-9, with 7 bases aligning to TRBD1. The length of the CDR3 is 15 residues. The V gene's germline CDR1 is SEHNR and CDR2 FQNEAQ (reference sequence). J lost 4 bases, V lost 1 base, and 6 bases had no gene match. For the CDR3, the DNA is TGTGCCAGCAGCTTAGAGCAGGGGGTGGGCACTGAAGCTTTCTTT. Its translation: CASSLEQGVGTEAFF.